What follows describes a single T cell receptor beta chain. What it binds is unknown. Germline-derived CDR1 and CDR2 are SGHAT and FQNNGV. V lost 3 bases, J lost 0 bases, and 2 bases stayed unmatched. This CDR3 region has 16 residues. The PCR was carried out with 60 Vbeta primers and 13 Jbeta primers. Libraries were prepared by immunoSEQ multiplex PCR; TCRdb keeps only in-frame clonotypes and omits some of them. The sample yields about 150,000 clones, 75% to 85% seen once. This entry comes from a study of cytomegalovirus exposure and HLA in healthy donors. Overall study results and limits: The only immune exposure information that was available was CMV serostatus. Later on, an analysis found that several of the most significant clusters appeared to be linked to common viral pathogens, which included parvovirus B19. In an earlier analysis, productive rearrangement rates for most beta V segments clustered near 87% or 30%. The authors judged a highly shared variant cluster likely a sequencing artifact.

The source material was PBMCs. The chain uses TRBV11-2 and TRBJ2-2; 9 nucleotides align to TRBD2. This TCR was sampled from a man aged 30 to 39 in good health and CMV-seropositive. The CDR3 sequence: CASSFLAGTNTGELFF. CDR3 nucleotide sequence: TGTGCCAGCAGCTTCCTAGCGGGGACGAACACCGGGGAGCTGTTTTTT.